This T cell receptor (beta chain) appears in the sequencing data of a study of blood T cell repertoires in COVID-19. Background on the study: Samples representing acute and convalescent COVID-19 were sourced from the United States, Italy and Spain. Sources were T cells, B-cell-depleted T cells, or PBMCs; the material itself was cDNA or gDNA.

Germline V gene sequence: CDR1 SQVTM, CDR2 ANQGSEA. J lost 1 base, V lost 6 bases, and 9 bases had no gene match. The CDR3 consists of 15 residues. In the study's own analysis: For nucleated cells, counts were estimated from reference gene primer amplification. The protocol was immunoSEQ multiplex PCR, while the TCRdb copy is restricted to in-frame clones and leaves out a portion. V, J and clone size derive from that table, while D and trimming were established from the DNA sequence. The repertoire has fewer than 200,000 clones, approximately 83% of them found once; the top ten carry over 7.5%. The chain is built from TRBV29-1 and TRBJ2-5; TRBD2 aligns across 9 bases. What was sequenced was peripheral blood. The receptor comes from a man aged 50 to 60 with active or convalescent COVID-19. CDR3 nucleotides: TGCAGCGTCCGGGGGCTAGCGGGGACCCAAGAGACCCAGTACTTC. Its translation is CSVRGLAGTQETQYF.